This T cell receptor beta chain was found in a study of blood T cell repertoires in COVID-19. Study-wide background: Whether acute or convalescent, the COVID-19 samples came from the United States, Italy and Spain.

V gave up 5 bases and J gave up 6 bases; unmatched junction bases: 10. The germline CDR1 and CDR2 sequences are LNHDA and SQIVND (reference sequence). This CDR3 has 15 amino acids. Assay used: immunoSEQ multiplex PCR; TCRdb lists only in-frame clones, some missing. The table records about 180,000 clones, approximately 80% of them present only once. The chain couples TRBV19 to TRBJ2-1; 7 bases are shared with TRBD2. The material sequenced was peripheral blood. The clonotype originates from a woman in her forties with COVID-19, enrolled during active disease. The chain's CDR3 is CASSPWGGILNEQFF. Written as DNA, the CDR3 is TGTGCCAGTAGTCCATGGGGGGGGATCCTCAATGAGCAGTTCTTC.